This is a list of T cell receptor beta chains from one sample in a study of blood T cell repertoires in COVID-19. Repertoires were generated with immunoSEQ multiplex PCR, while TCRdb's copy carries only in-frame clones and drops some. This repertoire shows fewer than 350,000 clones, about 87% found once; its top ten account for 1.5% to 2%. The sample was peripheral blood. Receptors originate from a woman aged 25-40 years with COVID-19, enrolled during active disease. Each CDR3 is given with its conserved first and last residue. Each record gives: J gene, D gene, clone size, V gene, CDR3 protein. D genes are given only for firm matches. Part of the rows lack a size; the others show once, few, many or a class for expanded clones.

>TRBJ1-4|NA|once|TRBV14
CASSQDLGQSRRFEKLFF
>TRBJ1-1|NA|NA|TRBV6-5
CASRGDWGGTEAFF
>TRBJ1-1|NA|NA|TRBV3-1/TRBV3-2
CASRGGGEAFF
>TRBJ1-4|TRBD1|few|TRBV7-9
CASSRSSGQAEKLFF
>TRBJ1-2|NA|NA|TRBV21-1
CASSNSGIPGNNYGYTF
>TRBJ2-5|NA|NA|TRBV5-5
CASSFNREETQYF
>TRBJ1-4|NA|NA|TRBV19
CASSKGREREKLFF
>TRBJ1-1|NA|NA|TRBV6-5
CASTSFRTNTEAFF
>TRBJ2-2|NA|NA|TRBV4-1
CASRSTVNTGELFF
>TRBJ1-2|NA|once|TRBV5-1
CASSPGGTGNYGYTF
>TRBJ1-5|TRBD1|NA|TRBV19
CASRAGGQVNNQPQHF
>TRBJ2-3|TRBD1|once|TRBV12-3/TRBV12-4
CASSLDRVDTQYF
>TRBJ2-7|TRBD2|NA|TRBV9
CASSVGSGGTYEQYF
>TRBJ1-6|NA|NA|TRBV5-1
CASSYRQTSSYNSPLHF
>TRBJ1-2|TRBD1|NA|TRBV5-5
CASSWGDRGQRSGYTF
>TRBJ1-2|NA|NA|TRBV24-1
CATSDAGEDYGYTF
>TRBJ1-2|NA|few|TRBV7-9
CATLPFAYGYTF
>TRBJ1-2|NA|NA|TRBV7-8
CASSPNSQGNYGYTF
>TRBJ1-3|TRBD1|NA|TRBV3-1/TRBV3-2
CASSQDISGTGVSGNTIYF
>TRBJ2-7|NA|NA|TRBV7-9
CASSRVISGEQYF
>TRBJ1-5|TRBD1|NA|TRBV4-1
CASSQRTGTPIEPQHF
>TRBJ1-6|NA|NA|TRBV19
CASSIAAGSPLHF
>TRBJ1-3|TRBD1|NA|TRBV30
CAWVQQGGGNTIYF
>TRBJ2-7|TRBD1|NA|TRBV15
CATSRDPGQGYEQYF
>TRBJ1-2|TRBD1|NA|TRBV18
CASSATGTVNNYGYTF
>TRBJ2-5|TRBD1|NA|TRBV29-1
CSVDFGTGGGETQYF
>TRBJ2-3|TRBD2|NA|TRBV7-8
CASSFRRGSTDTQYF
>TRBJ1-3|NA|NA|TRBV2
CASTLQGISGNTIYF
>TRBJ1-5|NA|NA|TRBV6-5
CASSSGVGQPQHF
>TRBJ1-5|NA|NA|TRBV30
CAWAPGLRQPQHF
>TRBJ1-6|TRBD1|NA|TRBV2
CASSSDRARGSPLHF
>TRBJ2-7|TRBD1|NA|TRBV6-1
CASSGGSRQGWYEQYF
>TRBJ1-6|NA|NA|TRBV6-5
CATIRRGMDNSPLHF
>TRBJ1-5|NA|few|TRBV2
CASSLSNQPQHF
>TRBJ2-7|NA|NA|TRBV2
CASKGGAYEQYF
>TRBJ2-3|TRBD1|NA|TRBV7-9
CATDRESTDTQYF
>TRBJ1-3|NA|once|TRBV11-3
CASSFSGTSGNTIYF
>TRBJ2-2|TRBD2|NA|TRBV7-2
CASSFFLRGGAGTGELFF
>TRBJ1-1|TRBD1|few|TRBV6-5
CASSLQGASTEAFF
>TRBJ1-5|NA|NA|TRBV28
CASSLVESNQPQHF
>TRBJ2-3|TRBD2|NA|TRBV5-1
CASSQPSGGDTDTQYF
>TRBJ2-7|TRBD1|NA|TRBV18
CASSPGQGTYEQYF
>TRBJ2-3|TRBD2|NA|TRBV19
CASSNSGGSTDTQYF
>TRBJ1-1|TRBD1|NA|TRBV9
CASSVDGQEDTEAFF
>TRBJ2-5|TRBD1|NA|TRBV9
CASSVGPGGETQYF
>TRBJ1-5|TRBD1|NA|TRBV24-1
CATSDLYRGPSYSNQPQHF
>TRBJ1-1|NA|NA|TRBV12-5
CASVGSGVGTEAFF
>TRBJ1-1|NA|NA|TRBV2
CASSEDMAARFRAFF
>TRBJ2-1|TRBD1|NA|TRBV5-1
CASSLRTGNNEQFF